The T cell receptor beta chain under discussion was sequenced for a study of beta chain features in type 1 diabetes. The germline gives CDR1 SGHVS, CDR2 FNYEAQ. The V end was cut by 4 bases, the J end by 6 bases, with 8 bases between. The CDR3 has 12 residues. One heparinised draw of blood, averaging roughly 110 mL, came from each donor. What was sequenced were expressed TCRB transcripts, since all of the isolated RNA had been reverse transcribed. Clones were read by immunoSEQ multiplex PCR, and TCRdb kept only the in-frame ones, dropping some. The sample consists of 240,000 or so clones, roughly two thirds of them appearing once. Regarding the study as a whole: Cells with high TCR expression could be over-represented when cDNA is sequenced.

About this clone: Its antigen is not known.

The specimen sequenced was naive CD4+ T cells from blood. This sequence originates from a young man in good health. The chain links TRBV7-6 to TRBJ2-3, with a weak D call TRBD2 (6 bases). CDR3 amino acids: CASSSGGDTQYF. The CDR3 bases are TGTGCCAGCAGCTCCGGGGGTGATACGCAGTATTTT.